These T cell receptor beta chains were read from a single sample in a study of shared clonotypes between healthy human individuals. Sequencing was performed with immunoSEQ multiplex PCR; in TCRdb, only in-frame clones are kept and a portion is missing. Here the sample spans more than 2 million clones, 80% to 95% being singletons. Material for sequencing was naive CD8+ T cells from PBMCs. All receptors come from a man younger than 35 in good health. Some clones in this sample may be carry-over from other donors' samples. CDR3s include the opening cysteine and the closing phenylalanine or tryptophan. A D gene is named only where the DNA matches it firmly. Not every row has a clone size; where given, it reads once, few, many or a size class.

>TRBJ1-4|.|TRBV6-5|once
TGTGCCAGCAGTTACGTCGGGGGGACTAATGAAAAACTGTTTTTT
CASSYVGGTNEKLFF
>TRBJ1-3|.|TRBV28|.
TGTGCCAGCAGTTTGGTCACAGTCGGCTACTCTGGAAACACCATATATTTT
CASSLVTVGYSGNTIYF
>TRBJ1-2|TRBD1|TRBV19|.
TGTGCCAGTAGTATTCCGCCGGGACAGGGGGCAGCGGACTATGGCTACACCTTC
CASSIPPGQGAADYGYTF
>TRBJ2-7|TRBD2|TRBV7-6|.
TGTGCCAGCAGCCGAGGACTAGCGGGAGGCGAGCAGTACTTC
CASSRGLAGGEQYF
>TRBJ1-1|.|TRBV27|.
TGTGCCAGCTTAGGGATGAACACTGAAGCTTTCTTT
CASLGMNTEAFF
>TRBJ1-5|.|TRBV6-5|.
TGTGCCAGCAGCTCAAATAGGGGGATCAATCAGCCCCAGCATTTT
CASSSNRGINQPQHF
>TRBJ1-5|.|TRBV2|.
TGTGCCAGCCATAACGACCTTGGAGGTCAGCCCCAGCATTTT
CASHNDLGGQPQHF
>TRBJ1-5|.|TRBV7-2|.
TGTGCCAGCAGCTCCCGACACCATAGCAATCAGCCCCAGCATTTT
CASSSRHHSNQPQHF
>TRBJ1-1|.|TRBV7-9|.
TGTGCCAGCAGCTTAGAGGGTGAGGCTTTCTTT
CASSLEGEAFF
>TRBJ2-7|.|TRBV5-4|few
TGTGCCAGCAGCTTGGGCGGGACCTACGAGCAGTACTTC
CASSLGGTYEQYF
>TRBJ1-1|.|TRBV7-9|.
TGTGCCAGCAGCTTAGGACGGGGCAGGGAGAACACTGAAGCTTTCTTT
CASSLGRGRENTEAFF
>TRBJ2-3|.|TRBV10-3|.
TGTGCCATCAGGTCCCACTCTGGGCTCACAGATACGCAGTATTTT
CAIRSHSGLTDTQYF
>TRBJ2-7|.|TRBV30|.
TGTGCCTGGAGTGTTACAGGCGGAACCTACGGGCAGTACTTC
CAWSVTGGTYGQYF
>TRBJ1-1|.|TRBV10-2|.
TGCGCCAGCAGGGGAGCAGGACGCCGAGAGAACACTGAAGCTTTCTTT
CASRGAGRRENTEAFF
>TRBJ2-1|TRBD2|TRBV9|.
TGTGCCAGCAGCGCGAGCGGGAGGACCTCCTACAATGAGCAGTTCTTC
CASSASGRTSYNEQFF
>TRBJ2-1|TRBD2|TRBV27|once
TGTGCCAGCAGTGAACTAGCGGGAGTTATCGATGAGCAGTTCTTC
CASSELAGVIDEQFF
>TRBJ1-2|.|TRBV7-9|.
TGTGCCAGCACCTCCCAGACCGGCGGCTACACCTTC
CASTSQTGGYTF
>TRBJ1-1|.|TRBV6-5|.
TGTGCCAGCAGTGCCCCCGAGGGGTCGAACACTGAAGCTTTCTTT
CASSAPEGSNTEAFF
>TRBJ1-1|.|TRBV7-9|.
TGTGCCAGCAGCTTAGCGGGGGTCCACACTGAAGCTTTCTTT
CASSLAGVHTEAFF
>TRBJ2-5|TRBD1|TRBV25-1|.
TGTGCCAGCAGTGGCAGGGACAGGGGACGGAAGACCCAGTACTTC
CASSGRDRGRKTQYF
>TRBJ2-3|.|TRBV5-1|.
TGCGCCAGCAGCTTGGTAGGCGGGAGCACAGATACGCAGTATTTT
CASSLVGGSTDTQYF
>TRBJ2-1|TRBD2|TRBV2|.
TGTGCCAGCAGTGACTCTAGCGGGTACAATGAGCAGTTCTTC
CASSDSSGYNEQFF
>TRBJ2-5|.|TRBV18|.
TGTGCCAGCTCACCAACGGCCAGACTCGGGGAGACCCAGTACTTC
CASSPTARLGETQYF
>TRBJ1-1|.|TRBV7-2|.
TGTGCCAGCAGGACGCCCCAGGGACCTAACACTGAAGCTTTCTTT
CASRTPQGPNTEAFF
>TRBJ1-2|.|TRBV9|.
TGTGCCAGCAGCGGGCCACGGGACTTATATGGCTACACCTTC
CASSGPRDLYGYTF
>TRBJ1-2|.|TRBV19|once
TGTGCCAGTAGTACCAGCCCCCCTAACTATGGCTACACCTTC
CASSTSPPNYGYTF
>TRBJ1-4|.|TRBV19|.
TGTGCCAGTAGTGCGACAGGAAATGAAAAACTGTTTTTT
CASSATGNEKLFF
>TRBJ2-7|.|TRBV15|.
TGTGCCACCAGCAGATATGACGGGTACGAGCAGTACTTC
CATSRYDGYEQYF
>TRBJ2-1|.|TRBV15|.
TGTGCCACCAGCAGCGGGACTCTAGCGTTATACAATGAGCAGTTCTTC
CATSSGTLALYNEQFF
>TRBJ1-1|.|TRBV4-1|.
TGCGCCAGCAGCCAAGTGGATCAGGGGAACACTGAAGCTTTCTTT
CASSQVDQGNTEAFF
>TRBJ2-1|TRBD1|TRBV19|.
TGTGCCAGTAGCGTACAGGGGGCGGATGAGCAGTTCTTC
CASSVQGADEQFF
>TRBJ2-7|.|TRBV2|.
TGTGCCAGCAGAGCGGGACAGCGTATAGGCTTC
CASRAGQRIGF
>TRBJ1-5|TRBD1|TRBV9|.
TGTGCCAGCAGCCCGACAGGGTCTAGCAATCAGCCCCAGCATTTT
CASSPTGSSNQPQHF
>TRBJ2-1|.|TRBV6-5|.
TGTGCCAGCAGCGGGCGCTCGCACAATGAGCAGTTCTTC
CASSGRSHNEQFF
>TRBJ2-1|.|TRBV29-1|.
TGCAGCGTTGAATGGCGGGAAGTAACTAACAATGAGCAGTTCTTC
CSVEWREVTNNEQFF
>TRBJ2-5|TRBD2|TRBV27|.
TGTGCCAGCAGTTTATCGGGACTAGCGGGCCAAGAGACCCAGTACTTC
CASSLSGLAGQETQYF
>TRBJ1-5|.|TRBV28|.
TGTGCCAGCAGTTTAGGGGTTTATAGCAATCAGCCCCAGCATTTT
CASSLGVYSNQPQHF
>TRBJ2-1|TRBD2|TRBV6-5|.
TGTGCCAGCAGTTACGGGTGGGGGGGCAATGAGCAGTTCTTC
CASSYGWGGNEQFF
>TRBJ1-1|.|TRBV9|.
TGTGCCAGCAGCGTCTGGGAGAACACTGAAGCTTTCTTT
CASSVWENTEAFF
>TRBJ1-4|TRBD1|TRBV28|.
TGTGCCGGGCGGGACAGGGATAATGAAAAACTGTTTTTT
CAGRDRDNEKLFF
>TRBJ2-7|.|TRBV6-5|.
TGTGCCAGCAGTTACTCGGACTCTTACGAGCAGTACTTC
CASSYSDSYEQYF
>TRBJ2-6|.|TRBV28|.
TGTGCCAGCAGCCTCGACAGGACGGGGGCCAACGTCCTGACTTTC
CASSLDRTGANVLTF
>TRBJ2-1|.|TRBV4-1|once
TGCGCCAGCAGCCAATCTTCGGGAAGCTCCTACAATGAGCAGTTCTTC
CASSQSSGSSYNEQFF
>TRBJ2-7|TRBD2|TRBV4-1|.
TGCGCCAGCAGCCAAGATTTAACTAGCGGGAGGAACTACGAGCAGTACTTC
CASSQDLTSGRNYEQYF
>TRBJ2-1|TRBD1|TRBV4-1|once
TGCGCCAGCCGCCTCCTGGACAGGGGGCTAAATGAGCAGTTCTTC
CASRLLDRGLNEQFF
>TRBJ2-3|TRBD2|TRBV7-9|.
TGTGCCAGCAACGGACTAGCGGAGAGCACAGATACGCAGTATTTT
CASNGLAESTDTQYF
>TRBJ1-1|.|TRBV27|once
TGTGCCAGCAGTTTTATGGGGGGTCGGGCTGAAGCTTTCTTT
CASSFMGGRAEAFF
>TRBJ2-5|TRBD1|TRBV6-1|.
TGTGCCAGCAGTGAAGCAACCAGGGGGCTGTTTGAGACCCAGTACTTC
CASSEATRGLFETQYF
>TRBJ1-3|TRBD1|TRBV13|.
TGTGCCAGCAGCTTAGGCGGACAGGTTGGAAACACCATATATTTT
CASSLGGQVGNTIYF
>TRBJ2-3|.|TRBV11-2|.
TGTGCCAGCAGCCCTGGCGATGCGGGAACGGGCACAGATACGCAGTATTTT
CASSPGDAGTGTDTQYF
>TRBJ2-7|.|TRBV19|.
TGTGCATCCTCAGCCACAGATTCCTACGAGCAGTACTTC
CASSATDSYEQYF
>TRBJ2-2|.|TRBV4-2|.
TGTGCCAGCAGTGGACTGAAGAACACCGGGGAGCTGTTTTTT
CASSGLKNTGELFF
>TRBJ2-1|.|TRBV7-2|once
TGTGCCAGCAGCTTATCGGCACACAGGGTTGGTGAGCAGTTCTTC
CASSLSAHRVGEQFF
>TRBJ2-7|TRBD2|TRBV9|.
TGTGCCAGCAGCGTAGACTGGCTAGCGGGAAAGAAAGAGCAGTACTTC
CASSVDWLAGKKEQYF
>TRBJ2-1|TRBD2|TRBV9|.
TGTGCCAGCAGCGAGAATAGCGGGTTGGGCAATGAGCAGTTCTTC
CASSENSGLGNEQFF
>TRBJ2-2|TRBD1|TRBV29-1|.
TGCAGCGTGCTGGACAGGGACACCGGGGAGCTGTTTTTT
CSVLDRDTGELFF
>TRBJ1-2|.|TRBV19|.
TGTGCCAGTACTCCGACACACACGGCTAACTATGGCTACACCTTC
CASTPTHTANYGYTF
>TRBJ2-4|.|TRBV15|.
TGTGCCACCAGCAGAGCGGAAAACATTCAGTACTTC
CATSRAENIQYF
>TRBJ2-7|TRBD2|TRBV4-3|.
TGCGCCAGCAGCGACGACCCGGGGGGTTCTAGGTACGAGCAGTACTTC
CASSDDPGGSRYEQYF
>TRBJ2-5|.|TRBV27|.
TGTGCCAGCAGTTTAGGGGGCGGGACCCAAGAGACCCAGTACTTC
CASSLGGGTQETQYF